The 22 T cell receptor beta chains reported below all come from one sample, sequenced in a study of blood T cell repertoires in COVID-19. This table comes from immunoSEQ multiplex PCR, and its TCRdb copy is limited to in-frame clones, with some not included. In the table there are a few hundred thousand clones, just over 85% of which are singletons. Sequences were obtained from peripheral blood. These receptors were collected from a man in his fifties or sixties with acute or convalescent COVID-19.

The J gene is TRBJ2-3, the V gene TRBV4-2, with 7 bases identical to TRBD2. The germline CDR1 and CDR2 sequences are LGHNA and YNFKEQ. The trim removed 6 bases at V and 2 bases at J, leaving 5 bases unmatched. The CDR3 length is 14 residues. CDR3 sequence (DNA): TGTGCCAGCAGGGGGACTACCACCACAGATACGCAGTATTTT. This sequence encodes CASRGTTTTDTQYF.

The chain has TRBV19 and TRBJ2-6; maybe TRBD2 (6 bases). The length of the CDR3 is 15 residues. Germline V gene lookup returns CDR1 LNHDA and CDR2 SQIVND (reference sequence). The V and J ends lost 7 bases and 0 bases respectively, with 10 bases between them. The CDR3 here is CASIGGSSGANVLTF. CDR3 DNA sequence: TGTGCCAGTATTGGGGGGTCCTCTGGGGCCAACGTCCTGACTTTC.

The CDR3 sequence is CSARDFYGYTF. For the CDR3, the DNA is TGCAGTGCTAGGGACTTCTATGGCTACACCTTC. This chain joins TRBV20-1 and TRBJ1-2; D unresolved. V gave up 3 bases and J gave up 4 bases, with 6 bases separating them. The CDR3 spans 11 residues. Germline loops: CDR1 DFQATT, CDR2 SNEGSKA (reference sequence).

The chain carries TRBV18 and TRBJ1-4, with TRBD1 matching over 7 bases. Germline V gene lookup returns CDR1 KGHSH and CDR2 LQKENI. This CDR3 is built from 18 residues. The ends lost 3 bases at V and 2 bases at J; junction bases unmatched: 12. For the CDR3, the DNA is TGTGCCAGCTCACCTGGCGGACAGGCCCTGTCTACTAATGAAAAACTGTTTTTT. Translating it yields CASSPGGQALSTNEKLFF.

The V call is TRBV30, the J call TRBJ1-2; D not certain. Deletions cut 2 bases from V and 4 bases from J, with 11 bases between. The CDR3 consists of 13 residues. Germline-derived CDR1 and CDR2 are GTSNPN and SVGIG (reference sequence). CDR3 protein: CAWSYDTRYGYTF. Here the CDR3 DNA reads TGTGCCTGGAGTTATGACACTCGCTATGGCTACACCTTC.

To note about this clone: The DNA is left out, because the CDR3 cannot be placed on it with certainty; the CDR3 is given as TCRdb lists it. The rearrangement joins TRBV29-1 to TRBJ1-2; TRBD1, the table's D call, was not compared with the DNA. Counting both end residues, the CDR3 totals 12 amino acids. Germline lookup yields CDR1 SQVTM and CDR2 ANQGSEA. CDR3 loop: CSVVGTGNGCTF.

The genes are TRBV29-1 and TRBJ1-1, with D possibly being TRBD1 (5 bases). Germline-derived CDR1 and CDR2 are SQVTM and ANQGSEA. V dropped 3 bases and J dropped 0 bases, with 8 bases sitting between them. CDR3 size: 13 residues. The CDR3 nucleotides are TGCAGCGTTGACGCAGGGCTGAACACTGAAGCTTTCTTT. This encodes CSVDAGLNTEAFF.

The chain recombines TRBV30 with TRBJ1-4, with a weak D call TRBD1 (5 bases). This CDR3 comprises 14 residues. Deletions cut 6 bases from V and 7 bases from J, with 18 bases between. Germline lookup yields CDR1 GTSNPN and CDR2 SVGIG (reference sequence). CDR3 nucleotides: TGTGCCTGTGGGACGGCCGGGGGGGGTGAAAAACTGTTTTTT. It specifies CACGTAGGGEKLFF.

The chain recombines TRBV12-3 or TRBV12-4 with TRBJ1-6; D ambiguous. The V gene lost 6 bases and the J gene lost 6 bases, with 6 bases spanning the gap. The length of the CDR3 is 12 residues. CDR3 protein: CASSPINSPLHF. Written as DNA, the CDR3 is TGTGCCAGCAGCCCTATTAATTCACCCCTCCACTTT.

CDR3 sequence: CASKLDRAPGYTF. CDR3 nucleotides: TGCGCCAGCAAACTTGACAGGGCCCCCGGCTACACCTTC. The gene calls are TRBV10-2 and TRBJ1-2; 7 bases fit TRBD1. In germline, CDR1 is WSHSY, CDR2 SAAADI. Trimming cost V 7 bases and J 8 bases; bases outside gene matches: 10. This CDR3 is built from 13 residues.

This clone was found a few times. The rearrangement links TRBV5-1 to TRBJ1-6; 7 bases are shared with TRBD1. The CDR3 is made up of 15 amino acids. CDR1 is SGHRS, CDR2 YFSETQ, per germline. V lost 4 bases, J lost 7 bases, and 8 bases stayed unmatched. In DNA form, the CDR3 reads TGCGCCAGCAGCCCAGAGGGACAGATAAATTCACCCCTCCACTTT. It translates to CASSPEGQINSPLHF. Filled out from reference TRBV5-1 and TRBJ1-6, the complete variable domain reads KAGVTQTPRYLIKTRGQQVTLSCSPISGHRSVSWYQQTPGQGLQFLFEYFSETQRNKGNFPGRFSGRQFSNSRSEMNVSTLELGDSALYLCASSPEGQINSPLHFGNGTRLTVT.

The chain links TRBV6-5 to TRBJ2-2; D is undetermined. Germline V gene lookup returns CDR1 MNHEY and CDR2 SVGAGI. V was trimmed by 7 bases and J by 4 bases, leaving 7 bases between them. The CDR3 totals 12 residues. In nucleotides, the CDR3 is TGTGCCAGCACCTCGTCCACCGGGGAGCTGTTTTTT. Translated: CASTSSTGELFF.

The chain employs TRBV12-3 or TRBV12-4 and TRBJ1-1; D perhaps matches TRBD1 (5 bases). Trimming pared 5 bases from V and 7 bases from J, leaving 11 bases between. The CDR3 totals 12 residues. CDR3 sequence (DNA): TGTGCCAGCAGTATGACAGTAGGTGAAGCTTTCTTT. It yields the protein CASSMTVGEAFF.

The chain uses TRBV5-1 and TRBJ2-1, with D hard to call. The CDR3 loop spans 13 amino acids. V lost 0 bases to trimming and J lost 12 bases, with 13 bases between them. CDR1 and CDR2 (germline): SGHRS, YFSETQ. CDR3 amino acids: CASSLAGRSGQFF. In DNA, the CDR3 is TGCGCCAGCAGCTTGGCCGGAAGGTCGGGGCAGTTCTTC.

About this clone: In the same sample, other DNA sequences code for this CDR3. This rearrangement joins TRBV2 to TRBJ2-2; 8 bases agree with TRBD1. V was clipped by 6 bases and J by 0 bases; unmatched bases: 3. Germline-derived CDR1 and CDR2 are SNHLY and FYNNEI. This CDR3 has 15 residues. This CDR3 is CASRIQGANTGELFF. CDR3 DNA sequence: TGTGCCAGCAGGATACAGGGGGCGAACACCGGGGAGCTGTTTTTT.

V and J are TRBV5-1 and TRBJ1-6; D gene unclear. The CDR3 length is 14 residues. CDR1 is SGHRS, CDR2 YFSETQ, per germline. V lost 1 base, J lost 9 bases, and 11 bases lay in between. As DNA, the CDR3 is TGCGCCAGCAGCTTGATCATCAACGGTTCACCCCTCCACTTT. Translated, it gives CASSLIINGSPLHF.

The chain carries TRBV10-3 and TRBJ1-1, with a tentative D call TRBD1 (5 bases). CDR1 is ENHRY and CDR2 is SYGVKD in the germline V gene. This CDR3 is built from 15 residues. Trimming took off 7 bases at V and 2 bases at J, with 17 bases between the two ends. DNA of the CDR3: TGTGCCATCAATGAAGGGTTGGGGCCCAACACTGAAGCTTTCTTT. Translating it yields CAINEGLGPNTEAFF.

The rearrangement links TRBV5-1 to TRBJ2-3; 14 bases agree with TRBD2. Germline CDR1 SGHRS, CDR2 YFSETQ. The CDR3 length is 17 residues. V shed 6 bases and J 0 bases; nucleotides not matched to a gene: 6. CDR3 protein: CASTGTSGGRSTDTQYF. DNA for the CDR3: TGCGCCAGCACCGGGACTAGCGGGGGCCGAAGCACAGATACGCAGTATTTT.

The chain joins TRBV5-1 to TRBJ1-1, with D maybe TRBD1 (6 bases). The CDR3 sequence is 16 residues long. The V end lost 6 bases, the J end lost 1 base, and 19 bases lay between the germline ends. CDR1 is SGHRS, CDR2 YFSETQ, per germline. CDR3 region: CASNFFAGTPNTEAFF. CDR3 DNA sequence: TGCGCCAGCAACTTCTTCGCCGGGACACCGAACACTGAAGCTTTCTTT.

This chain uses TRBV7-9 with TRBJ1-1; D remains ambiguous. Germline-derived CDR1 and CDR2 are SEHNR and FQNEAQ (reference sequence). Trimming pared 0 bases from V and 7 bases from J, leaving 12 bases between. CDR3 size: 14 residues. CDR3 nucleotides: TGTGCCAGCAGCTTAGCTGGTTATTCGGGTGAAGCTTTCTTT. It yields the protein CASSLAGYSGEAFF.

The genes are TRBV11-2 and TRBJ2-5, with 8 bases that match TRBD2. Trimming took 1 base from V and 7 from J; bases not matched to a gene: 5. Germline V gene lookup returns CDR1 SGHAT and CDR2 FQNNGV. The CDR3 sequence is 14 residues long. Written as DNA, the CDR3 is TGTGCCAGCAGCTTAGGGGCGGGGGGAGCGACCCAGTACTTC. As protein: CASSLGAGGATQYF.

The V and J genes are TRBV27 and TRBJ1-1; D unresolved. The CDR3 has 14 amino acids. Germline V gene data show CDR1 as MNHEY and CDR2 as SMNVEV (reference sequence). V shed 3 bases and J shed 1 base, with 9 bases lying between them. The CDR3 DNA follows: TGTGCCAGCAGTTTGAAGTGGAGGAACACTGAAGCTTTCTTT. This codes for CASSLKWRNTEAFF.